This section outlines one TCR beta chain sequence together with its context. Two consecutive negative NP/OP PCR tests, clearance, or resolved symptoms defined Cohort 3 recovery. This record comes from a study of blood T cell repertoires in COVID-19. Study at large: Collection of acute and convalescent COVID-19 samples took place in the United States, Italy and Spain. T cells, B-cell-depleted T cells, or PBMCs supplied cDNA or gDNA.

Source study methods: Reference gene primer amplification in the assay estimated nucleated cell counts. Data came from immunoSEQ multiplex PCR; TCRdb stores just in-frame clones and leaves some out. That table furnishes V, J and clone size, whereas the DNA furnished D and trimming. Counted here are about 300,000 clones, just over 85% occurring once; the ten biggest clones make up about 10%. In germline, CDR1 is MNHEY, CDR2 SVGAGI. The CDR3 runs to 15 residues. J was trimmed by 3 bases and V by 4 bases; bases with no gene match: 9. J is TRBJ2-7 and V is TRBV6-5; 7 bases are a match to TRBD1. Sequencing was done on a sample of PBMCs or T cells enriched from blood (not recorded which). The source of this sequence is a young woman who had recovered from COVID-19. The CDR3 DNA reads as TGTGCCAGCAGTTTGCCCCGACAGGGCTACTACGAGCAGTACTTC. It specifies CASSLPRQGYYEQYF.